The entry below describes one T cell receptor beta chain. The V end lost 1 base, the J end lost 2 bases, and 18 bases lay between the germline ends. From germline, CDR1 is LGHDT and CDR2 YNNKEL (reference sequence). The CDR3 extends over 17 amino acids. Using immunoSEQ multiplex PCR, the repertoire was profiled, and TCRdb retains in-frame clones only, with some absent. The sample records about 12,000 clones, approximately 87% being singletons. The sample originates from a study of control samples from healthy donors and cancer patients. The genes are TRBV3-1 (or the pseudogene TRBV3-2) and TRBJ2-7, with D tentatively TRBD1 (6 bases). The sequenced sample consisted of formalin-fixed, paraffin-embedded tissue. The TCR was taken from a male donor with melanoma. The CDR3 nucleotides read TGTGCCAGCAGCCAAGTAAGCAGGGGTAGTACCCCCTACGAGCAGTACTTC. Its protein is CASSQVSRGSTPYEQYF.